A selection of T cell receptor beta chains follows, all from one sample in a study of T-cell reconstitution after alpha-beta-depleted transplantation in children. Using its own MiXCR run on the PCR reads, TCRdb lists one record per CDR3 protein. Altogether some 250,000 distinct CDR3 sequences are present, more than 10% being singletons, with the ten largest covering roughly 2.8%. The sample in question was PBMCs from the stem cell graft donor, obtained from the stem cell graft. These receptors were obtained from a human donor who donated a stem cell graft to a child with acute lymphoblastic leukemia. Each CDR3 is given without its conserved first and last residue.

TRBJ2-1,TRBV7-8,ASSPSGREVEQF
TRBJ1-4,TRBV20-1,SATGYEKLF
TRBJ2-1,TRBV5-1,ASSGRTSGNEQF
TRBJ2-5,TRBV18,ASSPNQGVGETQY
TRBJ1-4,TRBV27,ASKGREKLF
TRBJ2-7,TRBV5-1,ASSPRSSNSSYEQY
TRBJ1-6,TRBV5-1,ASNLTGDYNSPLH
TRBJ1-1,TRBV28,ASTTPNRGLEAF
TRBJ2-7,TRBV28,ASRARDSRYEQY
TRBJ2-7,TRBV7-2,ASNPRSSYEQY
TRBJ2-2,TRBV6-1,ASLGLGAGATGELF
TRBJ1-4,TRBV3-1,ASSQSGGKLF
TRBJ2-1,TRBV10-3,AISDSGQAVYNEQF
TRBJ1-1,TRBV20-1,SASGGTLNTEAF
TRBJ2-7,TRBV12-3/TRBV12-4,ASSPSPGRGYEQY
TRBJ1-5,TRBV20-1,IARQGAGAQH